This TCR beta chain was recorded in a study of cytomegalovirus exposure and HLA in healthy donors. The protocol was immunoSEQ multiplex PCR, while the TCRdb copy is restricted to in-frame clones and leaves out a portion. Among tens of thousands of clones listed, approximately 90% were seen once. V dropped 4 bases and J dropped 10; count of bases not matched to a gene: 10. CDR1 and CDR2 (germline): SNHLY, FYNNEI. The CDR3 loop spans 14 amino acids. This receptor was identified in a woman aged 18-29 years in good health and CMV-seropositive. The sequenced material came from PBMCs. V usage is TRBV2 and J usage is TRBJ2-3, with TRBD2 matching over 8 bases. The CDR3 DNA sequence: TGTGCCAGCAGTGGAGTTCGGGGGGGCTCAGCGCAGTATTTT. Its translation: CASSGVRGGSAQYF.